The 17 T cell receptor beta chains given below trace back to one sample, sequenced in a study of shared clonotypes between healthy human individuals. Profiling relied on immunoSEQ multiplex PCR, and the TCRdb table lists in-frame clones only, not all of them. The sample includes under 1 million clones, 80% to 95% of them seen just once. Naive-designated CD8 cells lacked CD45RO, were positively enriched for CCR7, and omitted terminally differentiated effector memory CD45RA+ cells. Sequencing was carried out using naive CD8+ T cells sorted from blood. The receptors stem from a man aged 25-45 years in good health.

The J gene is TRBJ1-4, the V gene TRBV27, with 8 bases lining up with TRBD1. This CDR3 has 17 amino acids. The germline CDR1 and CDR2 sequences are MNHEY and SMNVEV (reference sequence). V shed 3 bases, J shed 6 bases, and the junction held 12 bases outside the gene matches. CDR3 residues: CASSFIWTGLVDEKLFF. The CDR3 bases are TGTGCCAGCAGTTTCATTTGGACAGGGCTTGTGGATGAAAAACTGTTTTTT.

J is TRBJ2-1 and V is TRBV27, with D possibly matching TRBD2 (6 bases). The germline V gene has CDR1 MNHEY and CDR2 SMNVEV (reference sequence). The CDR3 totals 14 residues. V lost 5 bases and J 7 bases, leaving 15 bases between the germline ends. The CDR3 DNA is TGTGCCAGCAGTCGGGGGTCGACCCAAAATGAGCAGTTCTTC. Protein product: CASSRGSTQNEQFF.

The genes are TRBV7-6 and TRBJ1-4, with 10 bases identical to TRBD1. Germline CDR1 reads SGHVS; CDR2 reads FNYEAQ. The trim removed 6 bases at V and 7 bases at J, leaving 11 bases unmatched. This CDR3 contains 16 residues. In DNA form, the CDR3 reads TGTGCCAGCAGTCAAGGGGTTGGGACAGGGGCTGAAAAACTGTTTTTT. Amino acid sequence: CASSQGVGTGAEKLFF.

The chain carries TRBV7-9 and TRBJ2-3, with 7 bases fitting TRBD2. The V and J ends lost 5 bases and 0 bases, in that order; junction bases with no gene match: 2. The CDR3 consists of 14 residues. CDR1 is SEHNR and CDR2 is FQNEAQ in the germline V gene (reference sequence). The CDR3 spells CASSPSGSTDTQYF. The DNA of the CDR3 is TGTGCCAGCAGCCCTAGCGGTAGCACAGATACGCAGTATTTT.

The chain combines TRBV7-9 with TRBJ2-3; TRBD2 aligns across 8 bases. V shed 1 base, J shed 7 bases, and the junction held 10 bases outside the gene matches. Germline-derived CDR1 and CDR2 are SEHNR and FQNEAQ (reference sequence). The length of the CDR3 is 16 residues. The CDR3, as DNA: TGTGCCAGCAGCTTAGTTCGGAGCGGGAGTTTGAATACGCAGTATTTT. This sequence encodes CASSLVRSGSLNTQYF.

The chain combines TRBV5-1 with TRBJ2-1, with unresolved D. The CDR3 runs 17 residues. CDR1 and CDR2 from the germline V gene are SGHRS and YFSETQ. The V gene lost 2 bases and the J gene lost 4 bases, with 19 bases spanning the gap. The CDR3 protein is CASSLDKLIATYNEQFF. CDR3 sequence (DNA): TGCGCCAGCAGCTTAGATAAGCTCATCGCAACTTACAATGAGCAGTTCTTC.

This clone was seen once. This chain connects TRBV7-9 to TRBJ2-7; D is perhaps TRBD1 (5 bases). Germline-derived CDR1 and CDR2 are SEHNR and FQNEAQ (reference sequence). The length of the CDR3 is 15 residues. Trimming stripped 0 bases from V and 5 bases from J, with 14 bases between. The CDR3 sequence is CASSLAGRVGDEQYF. As DNA, the CDR3 is TGTGCCAGCAGCTTAGCCGGCAGGGTGGGTGACGAGCAGTACTTC.

The gene calls are TRBV6-5 and TRBJ2-1, with D unresolved. CDR1 is MNHEY, CDR2 SVGAGI, per germline. This CDR3 has 16 residues. The ends were cut back, 0 bases at V and 5 bases at J, with 14 bases in the middle. The CDR3 loop reads CASSYSRSSGDNEQFF. DNA for the CDR3: TGTGCCAGCAGTTACTCGAGGTCGTCTGGGGACAATGAGCAGTTCTTC.

This clone came up once. V and J are TRBV4-1 and TRBJ1-2; 8 bases match TRBD1. J gave up 4 bases and V 5 bases, and 3 bases lay outside the gene matches. The length of the CDR3 is 13 residues. Germline V gives CDR1 MGHRA, CDR2 YSYEKL. CDR3 sequence reads: CASSDGQGYGYTF. The CDR3 DNA reads TGCGCCAGCAGCGACGGACAGGGCTATGGCTACACCTTC.

The chain links TRBV5-4 to TRBJ2-3, with 7 bases that match TRBD1. Germline values: CDR1 SGHNT, CDR2 YYREEE (reference sequence). J was trimmed by 1 base and V by 4 bases; bases with no gene match: 9. The CDR3 spans 16 residues. The CDR3 protein is CASSGGTGARTDTQYF. In DNA, the CDR3 is TGTGCCAGCAGCGGTGGAACAGGGGCTCGCACAGATACGCAGTATTTT.

The V call is TRBV6-4, the J call TRBJ2-7, with 10 positions matching TRBD2. The CDR3 runs 17 residues. Germline lookup yields CDR1 MRHNA and CDR2 SNTAGT. Trimming cost V 4 bases and J 5 bases; bases outside gene matches: 14. CDR3 protein: CASSAALAGVAGNEQYF. The CDR3 DNA reads as TGTGCCAGCAGTGCGGCCCTAGCGGGAGTGGCCGGGAACGAGCAGTACTTC.

This chain connects TRBV7-9 to TRBJ2-5, with TRBD1 identical over 8 bases. V lost 3 bases, J lost 5 bases, and 8 bases stayed unmatched. CDR1 and CDR2 from the germline V gene are SEHNR and FQNEAQ (reference sequence). There are 15 residues in the CDR3. CDR3: CASSLGGQGWETQYF. CDR3 bases: TGTGCCAGCAGCTTGGGAGGACAGGGATGGGAGACCCAGTACTTC.

The chain has TRBV23-1 and TRBJ2-1, with D possibly TRBD1 on 5 matching bases. TRBV23-1 is classed as an ORF, of uncertain function. This CDR3 comprises 14 residues. Trimming cost V 7 bases and J 11 bases, with 21 bases left between them. The CDR3: CASNPPVRATKQFF. In nucleotides, the CDR3 is TGCGCCAGCAACCCCCCGGTCAGGGCTACAAAGCAGTTCTTC.

In this sample, this clone turned up a few times. This sequence joins TRBV21-1 and TRBJ2-7; the D call TRBD2 from the table was never checked on the DNA. TRBV21-1 is a known pseudogene. This CDR3 region has 14 residues. In DNA, the CDR3 is TGTGCCAGCAAAAGGACTAGCGCCTCCTACGAGCAGTACTTC. It codes for CASKRTSASYEQYF.

Ten or more counts support this clone. The chain links TRBV28 to TRBJ2-1; TRBD2 is a possible D gene (5 bases). The CDR3 totals 14 residues. Trimming took 7 bases from V and 6 from J, leaving 16 bases between them. Germline values: CDR1 MDHEN, CDR2 SYDVKM. The CDR3 reads CASIRWRSRNEQFF. As DNA, the CDR3 is TGTGCCAGCATCCGCTGGAGGTCCCGCAATGAGCAGTTCTTC.

The chain employs TRBV11-2 and TRBJ2-3, with 10 bases that match TRBD1. CDR3 length: 17 amino acids. V lost 4 bases to trimming and J lost 6 bases; unmatched junction nucleotides: 13. Germline loops: CDR1 SGHAT, CDR2 FQNNGV. The CDR3 DNA is TGTGCCAGCAGCTGGACAGGGGGTATGGGTCTTGTCGATACGCAGTATTTT. Its protein is CASSWTGGMGLVDTQYF.

CDR3 region: CAISEGRGPSYEQYF. For the CDR3, the DNA is TGTGCCATCAGTGAGGGCAGGGGACCCTCATACGAGCAGTACTTC. This chain links TRBV10-3 with TRBJ2-7, with TRBD1 as a possible D gene (6 bases). Germline CDR1 ENHRY, CDR2 SYGVKD. Trimming stripped 2 bases from V and 4 bases from J, with 15 bases between. There are 15 residues in the CDR3.